These 10 T cell receptor beta chains were sequenced from one sample in a study of HIV-infected patients and healthy controls. The repertoire came from unfractionated whole blood and reflected all unsorted peripheral T cells. Reverse transcription used approximately 500 ng RNA and constant-region primers for alpha and beta. Each of the alpha and beta chains got its own library through chain-specific third strand synthesis with indices. TCRdb used MiXCR to reprocess the 5' RACE reads, holding one entry per CDR3 protein. Altogether hundreds of distinct CDR3 sequences are present, around 70% being singletons, with the ten largest covering around 60%. The sample here was blood, taken before antiretroviral therapy. Receptors originate from an adult with HIV infection.

Worth noting for this clonotype: Being off target in a library aimed at alpha chains, this beta chain has a size of little meaning. The chain combines TRBV14 with TRBJ1-1, with D unclear. The CDR3 is 13 amino acids. The ends were cut back, 4 bases at V and 0 bases at J, with 6 bases in the middle. Germline CDR1 is SGHDN and CDR2 is FVKESK. The CDR3 DNA reads TGTGCCAGCAGCCGTACAGTGAACACTGAAGCTTTCTTT. This gives the protein CASSRTVNTEAFF.

By sample share, this clonotype is hyperexpanded (1% or more). This beta chain appears as a stray read in a library generated for alpha chains; its size is not informative. The chain uses TRBV5-1 and TRBJ1-1; 10 bases agree with TRBD1. The ends lost 3 bases at V and 3 bases at J; junction bases unmatched: 8. This CDR3 is 16 amino acids long. Germline V gene sequence: CDR1 SGHRS, CDR2 YFSETQ. The CDR3 nucleotides are TGCGCCAGCAGCTCCCTAGGGACAGGGGCGGACACTGAAGCTTTCTTT. It yields the protein CASSSLGTGADTEAFF.

Remarks on this clonotype: The library was designed around alpha chains, so this beta chain is a stray read whose abundance carries little weight. The V gene is TRBV20-1, the J gene TRBJ2-3, with TRBD2 matching 11 bases. This CDR3 has 15 amino acids. The germline V gene encodes CDR1 DFQATT and CDR2 SNEGSKA (reference sequence). The V gene end was trimmed by 2 bases and the J gene end by 6 bases; junction bases not matched to a gene: 7. CDR3 sequence reads: CSARLAGGPWDTQYF. The CDR3 region has the DNA TGCAGTGCTAGATTAGCGGGAGGGCCGTGGGATACGCAGTATTTT.

This clonotype was seen a single time. This beta chain slipped into a library made for alpha chains as a stray read, so its size is not meaningful. The chain links TRBV7-9 to TRBJ1-1; unclear D gene. Germline CDR1 reads SEHNR; CDR2 reads FQNEAQ (reference sequence). The CDR3 covers 15 residues. The V and J ends lost 5 bases and 6 bases respectively, with 19 bases between them. CDR3 protein: CASSLDRGYWAEAFF. The DNA for the CDR3 is TGTGCCAGCAGCCTTGACCGGGGTTATTGGGCTGAAGCTTTCTTT.

As to this clonotype: This beta chain represents an off-target read in a library built for alpha chains; its size is of limited meaning. The chain uses TRBV7-9 and TRBJ1-2; D might be TRBD1 (6 bases). The germline V gene has CDR1 SEHNR and CDR2 FQNEAQ (reference sequence). The CDR3 contains 15 residues. The V end was cut by 2 bases, the J end by 1 base, with 11 bases between. CDR3 sequence reads: CASSLSGQINYGYTF. The CDR3 region has the DNA TGTGCCAGCAGCTTATCTGGACAGATTAACTATGGCTACACCTTC.

Concerning this clonotype: This beta chain lies outside the target of a library built for alpha chains; its clone size means little. The chain recombines TRBV9 with TRBJ1-4; unclear D gene. The V and J ends lost 3 bases and 5 bases respectively, with 17 bases between them. This CDR3 has 16 residues. The germline V gene encodes CDR1 SGDLS and CDR2 YYNGEE. CDR3 sequence reads: CASSGNLGLSNEKLFF. The CDR3, as DNA: TGTGCCAGCAGCGGTAATTTAGGGCTCAGCAATGAAAAACTGTTTTTT.

This clonotype is labeled large. Because the library targeted alpha chains, this beta chain is an off-target read whose size means little. The chain employs TRBV11-2 and TRBJ2-3; D is unclear. The length of the CDR3 is 13 residues. Trimming took off 7 bases at V and 0 bases at J, with 8 bases between the two ends. Per the germline V gene, CDR1 is SGHAT and CDR2 is FQNNGV. This CDR3 reads CASKGGSTDTQYF. CDR3 coding DNA: TGTGCCAGCAAGGGCGGTAGCACAGATACGCAGTATTTT.

As to this clonotype: With the library built for alpha chains, this beta chain is off target and its frequency is not meaningful. The chain couples TRBV20-1 to TRBJ2-7; 8 bases fit TRBD1. After removal of 3 bases from V and 3 bases from J, the junction contained 7 bases not matched to a gene. The CDR3 has 14 amino acids. The germline CDR1 and CDR2 sequences are DFQATT and SNEGSKA (reference sequence). CDR3 sequence reads: CSARDRELNYEQYF. The CDR3 DNA follows: TGCAGTGCTAGGGACAGGGAATTAAACTACGAGCAGTACTTC.

Turning to this clonotype: This beta chain came through as a stray read in a library set up for alpha chains, and its size says little. The chain combines TRBV7-8 with TRBJ2-2; D gene ambiguous. Germline CDR1 SGHVS, CDR2 FQNEAQ. CDR3 length: 13 residues. V was pared by 5 bases and J by 6 bases, with 10 bases between. CDR3 DNA: TGTGCCAGCAGCCCCGCAGACGCCGGGGAGCTGTTTTTT. It translates to CASSPADAGELFF.

In its sample, this clonotype is hyperexpanded. In a library made to pick up alpha chains, this beta chain is a stray read with a size that means little. The genes are TRBV10-2 and TRBJ2-1; 9 bases are shared with TRBD2. The CDR3 has 15 amino acids. The germline CDR1 and CDR2 sequences are WSHSY and SAAADI. V was pared by 5 bases and J by 0 bases, with 2 bases of the junction left unmatched. CDR3 amino acids: CASSLAGNSYNEQFF. The CDR3 nucleotides are TGCGCCAGCAGTCTAGCGGGGAACTCCTACAATGAGCAGTTCTTC.